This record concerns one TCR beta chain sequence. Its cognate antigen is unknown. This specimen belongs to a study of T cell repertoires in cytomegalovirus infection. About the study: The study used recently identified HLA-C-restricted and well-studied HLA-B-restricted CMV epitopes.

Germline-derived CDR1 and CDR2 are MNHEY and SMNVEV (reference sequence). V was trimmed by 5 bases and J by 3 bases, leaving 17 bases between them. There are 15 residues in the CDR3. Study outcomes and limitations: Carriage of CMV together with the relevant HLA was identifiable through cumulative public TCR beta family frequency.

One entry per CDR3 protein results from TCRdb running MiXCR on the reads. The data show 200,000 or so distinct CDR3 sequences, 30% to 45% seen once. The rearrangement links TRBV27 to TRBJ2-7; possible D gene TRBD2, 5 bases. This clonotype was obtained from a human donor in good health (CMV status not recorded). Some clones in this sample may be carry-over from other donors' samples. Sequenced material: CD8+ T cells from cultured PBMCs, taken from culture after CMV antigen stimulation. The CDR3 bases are TGTGCCAGCAGTGAGGCAGGAGGCGGGCTCTACGAGCAGTACTTC. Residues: CASSEAGGGLYEQYF.